The 12 T cell receptor beta chains presented below share a single source sample, sequenced in a study of shared clonotypes between healthy human individuals. Method: immunoSEQ multiplex PCR; TCRdb's copy keeps in-frame clones and lacks some. The sample contains around 2.5 million clones, roughly 93% of which appear only once. Sequencing input: naive CD4+ T cells from PBMCs. The subset: CD45RA+ positively selected. Receptor source: a man between 18 and 35 years old in good health. Some clones in this sample may be carry-over from other donors' samples.

Note on this clone: Other nucleotide sequences from this sample produce the same CDR3. V and J are TRBV9 and TRBJ2-3, with 11 positions matching TRBD2. Germline V gene sequence: CDR1 SGDLS, CDR2 YYNGEE. The ends lost 0 bases at V and 6 bases at J; junction bases unmatched: 0. CDR3 length equals 14 residues. CDR3 region: CASSVGTSGDTQYF. CDR3 sequence (DNA): TGTGCCAGCAGCGTAGGGACTAGCGGGGATACGCAGTATTTT.

The J gene is TRBJ2-7, the V gene TRBV16; possibly TRBD2 for D (5 bases). Germline assignment: CDR1 KGHSY and CDR2 FQNENV. The CDR3 extends over 15 amino acids. V was trimmed by 4 bases and J by 2 bases, leaving 15 bases between them. The CDR3 is CASSRSSLTAYEQYF. The CDR3 nucleotides are TGTGCCAGCAGCCGGTCTAGCCTAACTGCCTACGAGCAGTACTTC.

V and J are TRBV7-3 and TRBJ2-1; 12 nucleotides agree with TRBD2. CDR1 and CDR2 (germline): SGHTA, FQGTGA. CDR3 length: 18 residues. Unmatched junction bases numbered 8, after V lost 5 bases and J lost 0 bases. The chain's CDR3 is CASSAHSGLAGSYNEQFF. Here the CDR3 DNA reads TGTGCCAGCAGCGCACACTCGGGACTAGCGGGCTCCTACAATGAGCAGTTCTTC.

J is TRBJ2-3 and V is TRBV2; no firm D call. Germline V gene lookup returns CDR1 SNHLY and CDR2 FYNNEI. The V gene lost 4 bases and the J gene lost 0 bases, with 14 bases spanning the gap. The CDR3 loop spans 16 amino acids. CDR3 amino acids: CASSVSALVSTDTQYF. The DNA of the CDR3 is TGTGCCAGCAGTGTATCCGCGCTCGTGAGCACAGATACGCAGTATTTT.

About this clone: Other DNA sequences of this sample code for an identical CDR3. The genes are TRBV28 and TRBJ2-1; TRBD2 agrees at 7 bases. This CDR3 is built from 15 residues. CDR1 is MDHEN, CDR2 SYDVKM, per germline. V gave up 5 bases and J gave up 1 base; unmatched junction bases: 5. The CDR3: CASSPGGSSYNEQFF. CDR3 in DNA: TGTGCCAGCAGTCCCGGGGGGTCGTCCTACAATGAGCAGTTCTTC. The whole variable domain, filled in from reference TRBV28 and TRBJ2-1, reads DVKVTQSSRYLVKRTGEKVFLECVQDMDHENMFWYRQDPGLGLRLIYFSYDVKMKEKGDIPEGYSVSREKKERFSLILESASTNQTSMYLCASSPGGSSYNEQFFGPGTRLTVL.

V and J are TRBV28 and TRBJ2-5; D call uncertain. CDR3 size: 13 residues. With 5 bases removed from V and 5 bases from J, the gap between germline ends came to 12 bases. Germline lookup yields CDR1 MDHEN and CDR2 SYDVKM. This CDR3 reads CASSGQVVETQYF. The DNA of the CDR3 is TGTGCCAGCAGTGGGCAGGTCGTGGAGACCCAGTACTTC.

This clone showed up just once. This chain joins TRBV5-1 and TRBJ1-4; no reliable D call. The CDR3 contains 14 residues. V shed 0 bases and J shed 4 bases, with 7 bases lying between them. Germline CDR1 reads SGHRS; CDR2 reads YFSETQ. Written as DNA, the CDR3 is TGCGCCAGCAGCTTGGTCCAGCGTAATGAAAAACTGTTTTTT. Encoded protein: CASSLVQRNEKLFF.

V usage is TRBV7-2 and J usage is TRBJ2-1; tentatively, D is TRBD1 (5 bases). Germline values: CDR1 SGHTA, CDR2 FQGNSA. The V and J ends lost 5 bases and 8 bases respectively, with 19 bases between them. This CDR3 has 15 amino acids. This CDR3 reads CASSPVGLGYDEQFF. The CDR3, as DNA: TGTGCCAGCAGCCCGGTGGGGCTAGGGTACGATGAGCAGTTCTTC.

The chain joins TRBV2 to TRBJ2-5, with D perhaps TRBD2 (6 bases). Germline CDR1 reads SNHLY; CDR2 reads FYNNEI. The CDR3 extends over 13 amino acids. With 5 bases removed from V and 4 bases from J, the gap between germline ends came to 11 bases. CDR3 nucleotide sequence: TGTGCCAGCAGTTCCGGGGGAAGAGAGACCCAGTACTTC. It encodes CASSSGGRETQYF.

The genes are TRBV10-3 and TRBJ1-3; no definite D call. The CDR3 contains 11 residues. Trimming took off 2 bases at V and 8 bases at J, with 4 bases between the two ends. CDR1 and CDR2 (germline): ENHRY, SYGVKD. The CDR3 nucleotides are TGTGCCATCAGTGAGCTTGACACCATATATTTT. Amino acid sequence: CAISELDTIYF.

The chain uses TRBV5-4 and TRBJ2-1, with 14 bases matching TRBD2. V lost 0 bases, J lost 8 bases, and 4 bases stayed unmatched. This CDR3 comprises 16 residues. The germline gives CDR1 SGHNT, CDR2 YYREEE (reference sequence). The CDR3 sequence is CASSLVGLAGEDEQFF. The CDR3 DNA follows: TGTGCCAGCAGCTTGGTGGGACTAGCGGGAGAAGATGAGCAGTTCTTC.

The rearrangement links TRBV19 to TRBJ2-1; D possibly corresponds to TRBD1 (6 bases). The CDR3 is made up of 15 amino acids. Germline V gene lookup returns CDR1 LNHDA and CDR2 SQIVND (reference sequence). V shed 4 bases and J shed 0 bases, with 10 bases lying between them. The CDR3 DNA reads TGTGCCAGTAGTACACAGGGTTACTCCTACAATGAGCAGTTCTTC. Its translation is CASSTQGYSYNEQFF.